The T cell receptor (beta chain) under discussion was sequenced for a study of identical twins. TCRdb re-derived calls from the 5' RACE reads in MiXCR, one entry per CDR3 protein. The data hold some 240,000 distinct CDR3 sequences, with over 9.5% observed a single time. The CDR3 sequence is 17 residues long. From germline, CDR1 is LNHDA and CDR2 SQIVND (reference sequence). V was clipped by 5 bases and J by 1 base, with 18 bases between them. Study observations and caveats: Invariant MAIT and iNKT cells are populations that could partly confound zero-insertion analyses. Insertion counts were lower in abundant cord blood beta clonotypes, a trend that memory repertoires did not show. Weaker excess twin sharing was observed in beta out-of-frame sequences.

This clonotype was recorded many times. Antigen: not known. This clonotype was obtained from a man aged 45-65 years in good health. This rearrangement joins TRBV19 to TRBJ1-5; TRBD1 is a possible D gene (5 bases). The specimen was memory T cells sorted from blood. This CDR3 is CASSSPRGQGSNQPQHF. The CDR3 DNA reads TGTGCCAGTAGTTCTCCCAGAGGCCAGGGAAGCAATCAGCCCCAGCATTTT.